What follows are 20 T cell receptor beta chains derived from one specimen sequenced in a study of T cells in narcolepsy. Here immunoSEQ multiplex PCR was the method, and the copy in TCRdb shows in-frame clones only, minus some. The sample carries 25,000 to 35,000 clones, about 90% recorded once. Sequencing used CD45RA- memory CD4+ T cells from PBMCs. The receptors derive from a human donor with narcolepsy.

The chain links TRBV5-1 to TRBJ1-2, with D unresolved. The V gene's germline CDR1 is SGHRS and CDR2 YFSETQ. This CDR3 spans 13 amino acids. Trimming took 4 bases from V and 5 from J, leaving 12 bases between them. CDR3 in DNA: TGCGCCAGCAGCCCCGATATGGGTTATGGCTACACCTTC. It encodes CASSPDMGYGYTF.

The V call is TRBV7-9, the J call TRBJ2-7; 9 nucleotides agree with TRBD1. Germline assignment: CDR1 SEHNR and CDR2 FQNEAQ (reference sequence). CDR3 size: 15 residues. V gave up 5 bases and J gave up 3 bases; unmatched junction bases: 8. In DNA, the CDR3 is TGTGCCAGCAGCCCGGTTGGGACAGGGCTCTACGAGCAGTACTTC. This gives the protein CASSPVGTGLYEQYF.

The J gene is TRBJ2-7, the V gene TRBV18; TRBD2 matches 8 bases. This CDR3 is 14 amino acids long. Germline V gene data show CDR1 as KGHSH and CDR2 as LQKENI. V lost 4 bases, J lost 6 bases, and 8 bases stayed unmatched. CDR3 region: CASSRTAGGGEQYF. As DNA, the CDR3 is TGTGCCAGCTCACGAACGGCGGGAGGAGGCGAGCAGTACTTC.

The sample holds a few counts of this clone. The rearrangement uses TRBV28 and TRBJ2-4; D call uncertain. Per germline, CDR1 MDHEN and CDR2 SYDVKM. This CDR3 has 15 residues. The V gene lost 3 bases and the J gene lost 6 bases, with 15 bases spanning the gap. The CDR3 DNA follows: TGTGCCAGCAGTTTTACAGCCGGGCGAATAAACATTCAGTACTTC. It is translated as CASSFTAGRINIQYF.

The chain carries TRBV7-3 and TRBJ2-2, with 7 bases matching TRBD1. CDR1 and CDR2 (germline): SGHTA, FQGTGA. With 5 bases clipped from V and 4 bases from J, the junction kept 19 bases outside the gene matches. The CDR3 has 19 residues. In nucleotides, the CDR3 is TGTGCCAGCAGCCCCTTCGAGGGGGCCCATAAAGTGGGCACCGGGGAGCTGTTTTTT. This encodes CASSPFEGAHKVGTGELFF.

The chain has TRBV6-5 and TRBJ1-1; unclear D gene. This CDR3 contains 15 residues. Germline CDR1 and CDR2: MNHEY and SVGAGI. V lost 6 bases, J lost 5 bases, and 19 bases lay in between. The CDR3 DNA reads TGTGCCAGCAGCCGCTTGGTGGGAGGGAAAACTGAAGCTTTCTTT. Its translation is CASSRLVGGKTEAFF.

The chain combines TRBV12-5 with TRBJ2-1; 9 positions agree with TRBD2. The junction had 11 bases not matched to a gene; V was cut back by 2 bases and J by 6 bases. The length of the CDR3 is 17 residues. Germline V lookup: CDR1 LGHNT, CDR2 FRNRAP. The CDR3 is CASGLTGLAGYGNEQFF. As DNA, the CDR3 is TGTGCTAGTGGTTTGACGGGGCTAGCGGGATATGGCAATGAGCAGTTCTTC.

The CDR3 loop is CATSAIGGNGELFF. The CDR3 bases are TGTGCCACCAGCGCCATAGGGGGAAACGGGGAGCTGTTTTTT. The rearrangement joins TRBV15 to TRBJ2-2; a weak D match, TRBD1 (6 bases). Germline lookup yields CDR1 LNHNV and CDR2 YYDKDF (reference sequence). The CDR3 consists of 14 residues. V was clipped by 5 bases and J by 7 bases, with 14 bases between them.

The CDR3 DNA follows: TGCGCCAGCAGCACCACCGGGGAGCTGTTTTTT. Amino acid sequence: CASSTTGELFF. This chain joins TRBV10-2 and TRBJ2-2; no reliable D call. Trimming took off 6 bases at V and 4 bases at J, with 3 bases between the two ends. From germline, CDR1 is WSHSY and CDR2 SAAADI. The CDR3 covers 11 residues.

This CDR3 is CASSRHMNTEAFF. For the CDR3, the DNA is TGTGCCAGCAGTCGCCATATGAACACTGAAGCTTTCTTT. The J gene is TRBJ1-1, the V gene TRBV28; D unresolved. The CDR3 extends over 13 amino acids. Per the germline V gene, CDR1 is MDHEN and CDR2 is SYDVKM. The V end lost 5 bases, the J end lost 0 bases, and 7 bases lay between the germline ends.

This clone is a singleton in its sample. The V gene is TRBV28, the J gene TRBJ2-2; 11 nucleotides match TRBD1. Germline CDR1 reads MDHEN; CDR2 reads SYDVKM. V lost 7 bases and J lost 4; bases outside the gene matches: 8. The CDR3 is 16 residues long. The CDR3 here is CASTKPGQGGTGELFF. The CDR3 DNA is TGTGCCAGCACCAAACCGGGACAGGGGGGCACCGGGGAGCTGTTTTTT.

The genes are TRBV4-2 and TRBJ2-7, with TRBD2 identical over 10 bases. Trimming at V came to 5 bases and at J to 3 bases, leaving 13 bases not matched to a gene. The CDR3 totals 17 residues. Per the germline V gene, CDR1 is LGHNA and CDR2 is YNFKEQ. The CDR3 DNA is TGTGCCAGCAGCTTCCCCGCGGGTAGCGGGGGGTTCTACGAGCAGTACTTC. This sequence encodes CASSFPAGSGGFYEQYF.

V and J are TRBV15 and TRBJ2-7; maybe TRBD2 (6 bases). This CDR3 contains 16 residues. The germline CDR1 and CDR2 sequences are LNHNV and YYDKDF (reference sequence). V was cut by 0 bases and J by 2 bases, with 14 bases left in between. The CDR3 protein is CATSRDSTPGAYEQYF. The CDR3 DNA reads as TGTGCCACCAGCAGAGACTCGACGCCGGGGGCCTACGAGCAGTACTTC. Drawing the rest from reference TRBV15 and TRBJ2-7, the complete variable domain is DAMVIQNPRYQVTQFGKPVTLSCSQTLNHNVMYWYQQKSSQAPKLLFHYYDKDFNNEADTPDNFQSRRPNTSFCFLDIRSPGLGDTAMYLCATSRDSTPGAYEQYFGPGTRLTVT.

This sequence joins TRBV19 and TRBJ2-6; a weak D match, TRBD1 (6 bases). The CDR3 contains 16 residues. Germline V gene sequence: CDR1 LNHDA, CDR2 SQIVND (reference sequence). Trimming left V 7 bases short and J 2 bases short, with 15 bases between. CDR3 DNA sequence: TGTGCCAGTATGAAACAGGGAAACCCTGGGGCCAACGTCCTGACTTTC. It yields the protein CASMKQGNPGANVLTF. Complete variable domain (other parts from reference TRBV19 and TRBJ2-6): DGGITQSPKYLFRKEGQNVTLSCEQNLNHDAMYWYRQDPGQGLRLIYYSQIVNDFQKGDIAEGYSVSREKKESFPLTVTSAQKNPTAFYLCASMKQGNPGANVLTFGAGSRLTVL.

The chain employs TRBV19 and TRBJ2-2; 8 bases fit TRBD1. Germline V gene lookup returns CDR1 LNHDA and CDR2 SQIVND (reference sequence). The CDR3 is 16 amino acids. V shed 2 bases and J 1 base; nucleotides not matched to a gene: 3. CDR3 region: CASSIRTGMNTGELFF. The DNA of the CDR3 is TGTGCCAGTAGTATAAGGACAGGGATGAACACCGGGGAGCTGTTTTTT.

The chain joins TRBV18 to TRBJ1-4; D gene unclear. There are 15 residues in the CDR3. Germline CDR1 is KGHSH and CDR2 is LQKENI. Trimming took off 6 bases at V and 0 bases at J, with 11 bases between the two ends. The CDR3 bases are TGTGCCAGCTCCGCTCCAGTTGCAACTAATGAAAAACTGTTTTTT. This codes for CASSAPVATNEKLFF. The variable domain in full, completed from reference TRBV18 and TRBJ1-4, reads NAGVMQNPRHLVRRRGQEARLRCSPMKGHSHVYWYRQLPEEGLKFMVYLQKENIIDESGMPKERFSAEFPKEGPSILRIQQVVRGDSAAYFCASSAPVATNEKLFFGSGTQLSVL.

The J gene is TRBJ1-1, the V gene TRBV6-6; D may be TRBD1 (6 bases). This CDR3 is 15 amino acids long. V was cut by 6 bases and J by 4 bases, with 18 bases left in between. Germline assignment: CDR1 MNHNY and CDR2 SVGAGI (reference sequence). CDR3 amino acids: CASRSQQGLGTEAFF. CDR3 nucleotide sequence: TGTGCCAGCAGATCCCAACAGGGTCTTGGCACTGAAGCTTTCTTT.

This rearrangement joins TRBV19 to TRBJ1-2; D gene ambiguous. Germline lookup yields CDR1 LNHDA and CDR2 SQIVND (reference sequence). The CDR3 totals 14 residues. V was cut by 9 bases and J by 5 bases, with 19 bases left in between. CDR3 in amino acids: CASRTGSSDYGYTF. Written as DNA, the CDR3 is TGTGCCAGCAGGACGGGATCTTCTGATTATGGCTACACCTTC. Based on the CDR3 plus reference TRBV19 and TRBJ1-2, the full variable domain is DGGITQSPKYLFRKEGQNVTLSCEQNLNHDAMYWYRQDPGQGLRLIYYSQIVNDFQKGDIAEGYSVSREKKESFPLTVTSAQKNPTAFYLCASRTGSSDYGYTFGSGTRLTVV.

CDR3 in DNA: TGTGCCAGCAGCTTAACTCCGGGACTACTACAAGAGACCCAGTACTTC. This encodes CASSLTPGLLQETQYF. This chain connects TRBV7-2 to TRBJ2-5, with 7 nucleotides matching TRBD2. The ends lost 2 bases at V and 2 bases at J; junction bases unmatched: 8. The germline CDR1 and CDR2 sequences are SGHTA and FQGNSA. This CDR3 is 16 amino acids long.

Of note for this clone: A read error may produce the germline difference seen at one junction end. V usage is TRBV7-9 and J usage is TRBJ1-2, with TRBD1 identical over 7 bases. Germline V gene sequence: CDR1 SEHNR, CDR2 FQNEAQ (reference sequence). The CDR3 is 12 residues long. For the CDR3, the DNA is TGTGCCAGCAGCTTAGGAGACAGGGCTTCTCCCTTC. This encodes CASSLGDRASPF.